Given below is one T cell receptor (beta chain) in context. Its antigen is still unknown. The sample belongs to a study of CXCR3-negative and CXCR3-positive naive CD8 T cells. Turning to the study itself: Per-library TRB read counts averaged about 1.5 +/- 0.3 million, adding up to some 130 million in total. Study-wide results and limits: For naive cells, CXCR3-negative and CXCR3-positive subsets had similar TRBV-TRBJ usage; for memory cells, usage differed. Hydrophobicity was higher for TRB CDR3s found in CXCR3-positive naive cells than in CXCR3-negative naive cells.

Libraries of TRB cDNA were made by 5' RACE and carried UMIs. TCRdb re-called the 5' RACE reads; one entry per CDR3 protein, DNA not given. In all, the sample yields more than 100,000 distinct CDR3 sequences. The CDR3 loop spans 18 amino acids. Germline V lookup: CDR1 LNHDA, CDR2 SQIVND (reference sequence). Sequencing used naive CXCR3+ CD8+ T cells from blood. The subset: CD45RO-CCR7+CD27+CD95- naive CD8+ T cells expressing CXCR3 (TNR3+). The source of this sequence is a human donor in good health. Some clones in this sample may be carry-over from other donors' samples. This chain connects TRBV19 to TRBJ2-1; absent DNA, TCRdb's TRBD2 call cannot be checked. The CDR3 region is CASSIWLAGMIPYNEQFF.